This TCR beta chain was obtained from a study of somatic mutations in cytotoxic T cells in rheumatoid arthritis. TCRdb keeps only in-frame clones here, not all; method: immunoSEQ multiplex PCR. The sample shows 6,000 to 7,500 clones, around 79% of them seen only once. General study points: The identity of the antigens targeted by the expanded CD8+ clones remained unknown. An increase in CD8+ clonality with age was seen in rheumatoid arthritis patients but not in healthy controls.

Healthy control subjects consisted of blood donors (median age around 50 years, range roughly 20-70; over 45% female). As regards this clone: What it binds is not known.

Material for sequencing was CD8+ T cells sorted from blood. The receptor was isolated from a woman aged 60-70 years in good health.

CDR3 loop: CASSLRGYGNQPQHF. CDR3 in DNA: TGTGCCAGCAGCTTACGCGGATATGGCAATCAGCCCCAGCATTTT. This rearrangement joins TRBV7-8 to TRBJ1-5; D not resolved. V shed 2 bases and J shed 2 bases, with 10 bases lying between them. Germline loops: CDR1 SGHVS, CDR2 FQNEAQ. This CDR3 is built from 15 residues.